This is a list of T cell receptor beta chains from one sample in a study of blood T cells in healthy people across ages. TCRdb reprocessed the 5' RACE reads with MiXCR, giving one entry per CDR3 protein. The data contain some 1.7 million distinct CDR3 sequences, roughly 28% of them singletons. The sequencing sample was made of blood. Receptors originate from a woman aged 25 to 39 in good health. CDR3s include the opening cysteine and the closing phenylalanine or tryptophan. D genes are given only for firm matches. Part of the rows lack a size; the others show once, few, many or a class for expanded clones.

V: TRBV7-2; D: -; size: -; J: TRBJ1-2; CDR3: CASSTRVGAIYGYTF; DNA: TGTGCCAGCAGTACCCGGGTGGGGGCCATATATGGCTACACCTTC
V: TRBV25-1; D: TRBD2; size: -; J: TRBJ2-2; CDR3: CASSDTSGKRANTGELFF; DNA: TGTGCCAGCAGTGACACTAGCGGGAAAAGAGCGAACACCGGGGAGCTGTTTTTT
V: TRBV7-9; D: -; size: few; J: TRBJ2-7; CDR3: CASSPIWNYEQYF; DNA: TGTGCCAGCAGCCCCATCTGGAACTACGAGCAGTACTTC
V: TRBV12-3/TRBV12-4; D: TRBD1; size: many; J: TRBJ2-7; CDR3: CASSTGTGNYEQYF; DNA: TGTGCCAGCAGCACCGGGACAGGGAATTACGAGCAGTACTTC
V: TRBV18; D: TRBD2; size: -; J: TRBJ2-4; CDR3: CASSRSSGDLFWEQYF; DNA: TGTGCCAGCTCACGGTCTAGCGGGGACCTTTTCTGGGAGCAGTACTTC
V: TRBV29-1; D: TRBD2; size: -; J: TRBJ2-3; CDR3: CSVGRLAGARDTQYF; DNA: TGCAGCGTTGGGAGACTAGCGGGAGCTCGAGATACGCAGTATTTT
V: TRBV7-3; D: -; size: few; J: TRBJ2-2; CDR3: CASSLAPRTGELFF; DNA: TGTGCCAGCAGCCTTGCCCCGAGGACCGGGGAGCTGTTTTTT
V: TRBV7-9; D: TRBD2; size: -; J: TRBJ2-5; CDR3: CASSSTGLAGGQETQYF; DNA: TGTGCCAGCAGCTCCACGGGACTAGCGGGAGGGCAAGAGACCCAGTACTTC
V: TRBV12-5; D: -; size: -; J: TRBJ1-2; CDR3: CASGLDKGTLGDGYTF; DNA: TGTGCTAGTGGTTTGGATAAAGGGACTCTTGGGGATGGCTACACCTTC
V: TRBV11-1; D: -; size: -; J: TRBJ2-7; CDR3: CASSSDRGARTYEQYF; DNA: TGTGCCAGCAGCTCCGATCGGGGGGCAAGGACCTACGAGCAGTACTTC
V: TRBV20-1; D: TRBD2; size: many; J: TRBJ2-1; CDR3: CSALAGINEQFF; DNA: TGCAGTGCTCTAGCGGGCATCAATGAGCAGTTCTTC
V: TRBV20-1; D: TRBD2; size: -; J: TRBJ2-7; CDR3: CSARGAGEPLEQYF; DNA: TGCAGTGCTAGGGGAGCGGGAGAGCCCCTCGAGCAGTACTTC
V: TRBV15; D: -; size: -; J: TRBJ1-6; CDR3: CATSAPGPNNSPLHF; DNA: TGTGCCACCAGCGCCCCGGGACCGAATAATTCACCCCTCCACTTT
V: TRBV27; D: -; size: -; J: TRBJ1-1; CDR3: CASTLNGVAAEAFF; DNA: TGTGCCAGCACTTTAAACGGGGTGGCGGCTGAAGCTTTCTTT